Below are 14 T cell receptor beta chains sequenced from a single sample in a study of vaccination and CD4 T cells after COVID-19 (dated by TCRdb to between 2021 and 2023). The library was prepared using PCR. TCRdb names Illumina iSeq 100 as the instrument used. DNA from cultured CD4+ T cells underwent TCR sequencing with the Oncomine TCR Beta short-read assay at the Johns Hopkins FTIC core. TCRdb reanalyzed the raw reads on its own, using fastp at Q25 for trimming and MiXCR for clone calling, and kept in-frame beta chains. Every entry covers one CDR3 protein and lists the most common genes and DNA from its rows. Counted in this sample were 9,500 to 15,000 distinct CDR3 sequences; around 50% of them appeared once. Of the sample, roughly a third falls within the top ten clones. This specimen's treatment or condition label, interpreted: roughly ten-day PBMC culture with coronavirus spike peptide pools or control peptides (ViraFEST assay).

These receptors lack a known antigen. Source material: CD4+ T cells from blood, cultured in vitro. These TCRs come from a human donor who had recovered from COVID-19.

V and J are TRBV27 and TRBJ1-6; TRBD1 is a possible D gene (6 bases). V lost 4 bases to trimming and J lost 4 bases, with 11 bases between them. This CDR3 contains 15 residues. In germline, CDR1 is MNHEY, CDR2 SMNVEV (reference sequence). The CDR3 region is CASSSRQAYNSPLHF. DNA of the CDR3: TGTGCCAGCAGTTCCAGACAGGCGTATAATTCACCCCTCCACTTT.

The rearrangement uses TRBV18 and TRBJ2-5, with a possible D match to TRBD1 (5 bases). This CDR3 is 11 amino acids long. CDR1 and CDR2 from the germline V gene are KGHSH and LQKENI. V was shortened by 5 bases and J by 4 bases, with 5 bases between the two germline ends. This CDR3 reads CASSGAETQYF. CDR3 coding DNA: TGTGCCAGCTCAGGGGCAGAGACCCAGTACTTC.

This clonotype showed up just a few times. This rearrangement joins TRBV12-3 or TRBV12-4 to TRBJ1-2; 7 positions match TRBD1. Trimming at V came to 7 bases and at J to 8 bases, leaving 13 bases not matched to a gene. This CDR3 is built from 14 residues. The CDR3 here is CASTQSVGGGGYTF. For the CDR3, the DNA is TGTGCCAGCACCCAATCCGTAGGGGGCGGAGGCTACACCTTC.

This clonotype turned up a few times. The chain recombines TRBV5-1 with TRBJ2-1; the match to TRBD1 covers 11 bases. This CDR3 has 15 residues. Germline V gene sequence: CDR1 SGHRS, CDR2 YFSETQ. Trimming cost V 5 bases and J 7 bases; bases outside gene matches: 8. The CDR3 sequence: CASRTSGTGGNEQFF. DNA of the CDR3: TGCGCCAGCAGGACAAGCGGGACAGGGGGGAATGAGCAGTTCTTC.

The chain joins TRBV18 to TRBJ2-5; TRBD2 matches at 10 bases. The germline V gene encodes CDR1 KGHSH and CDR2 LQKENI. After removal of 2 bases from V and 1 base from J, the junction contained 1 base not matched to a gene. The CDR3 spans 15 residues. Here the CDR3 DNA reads TGTGCCAGCTCACCAAGGACTAGCGGCCAAGAGACCCAGTACTTC. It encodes CASSPRTSGQETQYF.

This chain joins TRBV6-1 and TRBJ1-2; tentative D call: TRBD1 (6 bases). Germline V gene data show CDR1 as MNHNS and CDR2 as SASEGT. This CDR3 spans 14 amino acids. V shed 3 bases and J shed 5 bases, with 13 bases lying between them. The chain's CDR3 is CASSDQGIGYGYTF. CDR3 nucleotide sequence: TGTGCCAGCAGTGATCAGGGGATAGGTTATGGCTACACCTTC.

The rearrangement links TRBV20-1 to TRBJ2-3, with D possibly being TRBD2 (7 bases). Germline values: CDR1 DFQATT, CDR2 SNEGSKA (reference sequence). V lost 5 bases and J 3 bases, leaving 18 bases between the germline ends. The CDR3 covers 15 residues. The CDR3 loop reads CSARGGGDQTDTQYF. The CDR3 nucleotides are TGCAGTGCTCGGGGCGGGGGCGATCAAACAGATACGCAGTATTTT.

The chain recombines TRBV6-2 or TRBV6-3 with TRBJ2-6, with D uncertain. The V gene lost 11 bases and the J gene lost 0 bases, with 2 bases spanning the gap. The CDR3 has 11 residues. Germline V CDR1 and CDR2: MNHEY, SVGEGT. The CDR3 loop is CACSGANVLTF. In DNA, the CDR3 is TGTGCCTGCTCTGGGGCCAACGTCCTGACTTTC.

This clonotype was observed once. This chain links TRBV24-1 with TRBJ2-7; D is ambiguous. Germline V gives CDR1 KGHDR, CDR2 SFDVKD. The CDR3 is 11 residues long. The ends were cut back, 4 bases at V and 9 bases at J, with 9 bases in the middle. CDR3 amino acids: CATSDQKAQYF. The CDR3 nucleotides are TGTGCCACCAGTGACCAGAAAGCGCAGTACTTC.

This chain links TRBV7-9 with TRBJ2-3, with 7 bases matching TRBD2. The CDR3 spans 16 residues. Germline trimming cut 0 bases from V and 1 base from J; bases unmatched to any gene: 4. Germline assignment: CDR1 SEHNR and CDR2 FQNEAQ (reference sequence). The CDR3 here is CASSLAGRGGTDTQYF. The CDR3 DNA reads TGTGCCAGCAGCTTAGCAGGACGGGGGGGCACAGATACGCAGTATTTT.

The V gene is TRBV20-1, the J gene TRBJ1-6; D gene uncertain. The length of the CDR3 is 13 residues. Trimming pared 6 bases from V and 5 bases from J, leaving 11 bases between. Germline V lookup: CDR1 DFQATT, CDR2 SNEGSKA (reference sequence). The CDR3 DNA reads TGCAGTGCAATTGAGGTGAATAATTCACCCCTCCACTTT. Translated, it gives CSAIEVNNSPLHF.

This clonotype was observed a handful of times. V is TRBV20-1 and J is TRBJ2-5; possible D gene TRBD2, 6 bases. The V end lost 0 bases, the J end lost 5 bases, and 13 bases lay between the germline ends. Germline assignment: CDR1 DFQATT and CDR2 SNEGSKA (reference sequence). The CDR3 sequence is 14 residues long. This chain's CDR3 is CSARDQLAWETQYF. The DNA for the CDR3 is TGCAGTGCTAGAGATCAACTAGCTTGGGAGACCCAGTACTTC.

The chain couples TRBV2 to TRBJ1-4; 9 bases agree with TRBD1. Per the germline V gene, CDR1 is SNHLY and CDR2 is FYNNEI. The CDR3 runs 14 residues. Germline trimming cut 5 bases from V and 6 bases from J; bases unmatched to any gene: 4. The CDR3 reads CASSTDRGDEKLFF. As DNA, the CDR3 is TGTGCCAGCAGTACGGACAGGGGAGATGAAAAACTGTTTTTT.

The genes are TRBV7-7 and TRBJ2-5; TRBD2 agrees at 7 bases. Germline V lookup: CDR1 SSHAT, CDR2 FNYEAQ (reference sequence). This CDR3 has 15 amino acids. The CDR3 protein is CASASGRGSQETQYF. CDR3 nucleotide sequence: TGTGCTAGCGCGTCGGGGCGGGGGTCCCAAGAGACCCAGTACTTC.